This note documents a single T cell receptor (beta chain) sequence. Donors were grouped by their self-reported clinical history. The CDR3 runs to 17 residues. Germline values: CDR1 SGDLS, CDR2 YYNGEE. Between the trimmed V and J ends, which lost 2 bases and 3 bases, there was a span of 18 bases. This record belongs to a study of blood T cell repertoires in COVID-19. Across the whole study: Acute and convalescent COVID-19 specimens originated in the United States, Italy and Spain. PBMCs, B-cell-depleted T cells, or T cells provided the cDNA or gDNA that made up the material.

Methods used by the authors: Amplification with reference gene primers provided the estimates of nucleated cell counts. Assay: immunoSEQ multiplex PCR; the TCRdb copy retains only in-frame clones and omits some. The DNA gave D and trimming, while V, J and clone size come from that table. The data show 210,000 or so clones, approximately 88% seen once. The sequence was obtained from a woman in her 30s who had been exposed to COVID-19. Sequenced input: PBMCs or T cells enriched from blood (not recorded which). The chain uses TRBV9 and TRBJ1-3; D may be TRBD1 (5 bases). The CDR3: CASSVSQGSALGNTIYF. CDR3 DNA: TGTGCCAGCAGCGTTAGCCAGGGTTCCGCTCTTGGAAACACCATATATTTT.